The 21 T cell receptor beta chains below come from one sample, sequenced in a study of blood T cell repertoires in COVID-19. Assay used: immunoSEQ multiplex PCR; TCRdb lists only in-frame clones, some missing. The data show 150,000 to 200,000 clones, with around nine tenths seen just once and approximately 4.4% held by the top ten. What was sequenced was peripheral blood. These receptors were taken from a human donor in a cohort sampled during active COVID-19.

The table lists this clone with a few counts. V gene TRBV27 combines with J gene TRBJ2-7, with 10 bases aligning to TRBD1. Trimming cost V 4 bases and J 0 bases; bases outside gene matches: 3. The CDR3 loop spans 15 amino acids. Germline CDR1 and CDR2: MNHEY and SMNVEV (reference sequence). CDR3 protein: CASSWGQGTSYEQYF. The CDR3 nucleotides are TGTGCCAGCAGTTGGGGACAGGGGACCTCCTACGAGCAGTACTTC.

This chain links TRBV18 with TRBJ1-2, with 7 bases fitting TRBD1. This CDR3 is 13 amino acids long. Losses at the gene ends were 6 bases for V and 8 bases for J; bases not matched to a gene: 9. Germline V gene data show CDR1 as KGHSH and CDR2 as LQKENI. The CDR3 here is CASSPGQEQGYTF. The CDR3, as DNA: TGTGCCAGCTCGCCCGGACAGGAGCAAGGCTACACCTTC.

The chain employs TRBV27 and TRBJ2-3; 9 bases are shared with TRBD1. Losses at the gene ends were 6 bases for V and 1 base for J; bases not matched to a gene: 5. The CDR3 is made up of 15 amino acids. Germline V gene lookup returns CDR1 MNHEY and CDR2 SMNVEV (reference sequence). CDR3 nucleotides: TGTGCCAGCAGGATGGGACAGGGTGGCACAGATACGCAGTATTTT. Encoded protein: CASRMGQGGTDTQYF.

The J gene is TRBJ1-1, the V gene TRBV5-1; perhaps TRBD1 as D (6 bases). The V end was cut by 7 bases, the J end by 1 base, with 17 bases between. CDR1 is SGHRS and CDR2 is YFSETQ in the germline V gene. The CDR3 covers 15 residues. CDR3 region: CASRLDGQPNTEAFF. The CDR3 DNA reads as TGCGCCAGCCGATTGGACGGACAGCCGAACACTGAAGCTTTCTTT.

The chain employs TRBV6-2 or TRBV6-3 and TRBJ2-4, with 7 bases that match TRBD2. Germline values: CDR1 MNHEY, CDR2 SVGEGT. The junction had 8 bases not matched to a gene; V was cut back by 5 bases and J by 4 bases. CDR3 length equals 15 residues. For the CDR3, the DNA is TGTGCCAGCAGTCACACGACTAGCCCAAAAAACATTCAGTACTTC. Its translation is CASSHTTSPKNIQYF.

The chain links TRBV2 to TRBJ1-4; 10 bases are a match to TRBD1. This CDR3 has 14 residues. V dropped 4 bases and J dropped 7; count of bases not matched to a gene: 3. CDR1 and CDR2 from the germline V gene are SNHLY and FYNNEI. CDR3 nucleotide sequence: TGTGCCAGCAGTGTTGGGACAGGGGTTGAAAAACTGTTTTTT. Its protein is CASSVGTGVEKLFF.

This rearrangement joins TRBV5-6 to TRBJ1-5, with 8 nucleotides matching TRBD1. This CDR3 is 15 amino acids long. V was pared by 3 bases and J by 6 bases, with 8 bases of the junction left unmatched. Germline V lookup: CDR1 SGHDT, CDR2 YYEEEE. The CDR3 DNA reads as TGTGCCAGCAGCTCAGGACAGGGAAGGGCTCAGCCCCAGCATTTT. This sequence encodes CASSSGQGRAQPQHF.

This rearrangement joins TRBV27 to TRBJ1-1; no clear D gene. Germline V gene sequence: CDR1 MNHEY, CDR2 SMNVEV (reference sequence). The V end was cut by 8 bases, the J end by 11 bases, with 18 bases between. The CDR3 sequence is 12 residues long. CDR3 protein: CASGDPRSRAFF. The CDR3 region has the DNA TGTGCCAGCGGTGACCCCAGATCGCGGGCTTTCTTT.

With regard to this clone: Other DNA sequences in this specimen translate into the identical CDR3. J is TRBJ1-1 and V is TRBV5-1; D not resolved. V shed 4 bases and J shed 1 base, with 8 bases lying between them. This CDR3 is 13 amino acids long. CDR1 is SGHRS and CDR2 is YFSETQ in the germline V gene. CDR3 sequence reads: CASSIQENTEAFF. CDR3 sequence (DNA): TGCGCCAGCAGCATCCAGGAGAACACTGAAGCTTTCTTT.

This clone was counted once. The CDR3 region has the DNA TGTGCCAGCAGCCAAGACCCGGTACGCACAGATACGCAGTATTTT. Its translation: CASSQDPVRTDTQYF. V gene TRBV3-1 (or the pseudogene TRBV3-2) combines with J gene TRBJ2-3; D uncertain. CDR1 is LGHDT, CDR2 YNNKEL, per germline (reference sequence). V was shortened by 0 bases and J by 1 base, with 8 bases between the two germline ends. This CDR3 has 15 amino acids.

In DNA form, the CDR3 reads TGTGCCAGCAGCTTAGGCGGGACAGTCCGTAACTATGGCTACACCTTC. Translated, it gives CASSLGGTVRNYGYTF. The chain has TRBV11-2 and TRBJ1-2; 7 nucleotides match TRBD1. This CDR3 is 16 amino acids long. CDR1 is SGHAT, CDR2 FQNNGV, per germline. The V segment lost 1 base and the J segment 1 base; nucleotides outside the gene matches: 6.

The chain links TRBV10-3 to TRBJ1-3; TRBD1 aligns across 9 bases. Germline lookup yields CDR1 ENHRY and CDR2 SYGVKD. Trimming removed 9 bases from V and 1 base from J; junction bases left unmatched: 1. The length of the CDR3 is 13 residues. This chain's CDR3 is CAMTGGSGNTIYF. For the CDR3, the DNA is TGTGCCATGACAGGGGGATCTGGAAACACCATATATTTT.

This clone was picked up one time. V gene TRBV7-9 combines with J gene TRBJ2-2; 12 nucleotides line up with TRBD2. The CDR3 contains 17 residues. V shed 5 bases and J 1 base; nucleotides not matched to a gene: 5. Germline CDR1 SEHNR, CDR2 FQNEAQ (reference sequence). The CDR3 region is CASSPRLAGENTGELFF. The CDR3 nucleotides read TGTGCCAGCAGCCCCCGACTAGCGGGGGAGAACACCGGGGAGCTGTTTTTT.

The rearrangement links TRBV12-5 to TRBJ2-7; weak D call: TRBD1 (6 bases). This CDR3 has 18 amino acids. The V end was cut by 1 base, the J end by 6 bases, with 25 bases between. Germline loops: CDR1 LGHNT, CDR2 FRNRAP. The CDR3 loop reads CASGLDAVGRGAFFEQYF. CDR3 DNA sequence: TGTGCTAGTGGTTTGGATGCGGTTGGCAGGGGAGCCTTTTTCGAGCAGTACTTC.

The chain uses TRBV3-1 (or the pseudogene TRBV3-2) and TRBJ2-1; 7 bases agree with TRBD2. This CDR3 comprises 16 residues. V trimming: 2 bases; J trimming: 1 base; junction bases outside the gene matches: 5. Germline values: CDR1 LGHDT, CDR2 YNNKEL (reference sequence). Here the CDR3 DNA reads TGTGCCAGCAGCCAATATAGCGGGCTGTCCTACAATGAGCAGTTCTTC. This gives the protein CASSQYSGLSYNEQFF.

The chain has TRBV11-2 and TRBJ2-1, with TRBD2 matching over 9 bases. V trimming: 5 bases; J trimming: 9 bases; junction bases outside the gene matches: 11. The CDR3 has 15 amino acids. Per the germline V gene, CDR1 is SGHAT and CDR2 is FQNNGV. The CDR3 DNA reads TGTGCCAGCAGCCCTAGGACTAGCGTCGGGGTTGAGCAGTTCTTC. Translating it yields CASSPRTSVGVEQFF.

The chain joins TRBV7-2 to TRBJ2-7, with 9 bases lining up with TRBD2. The CDR3 is 16 amino acids. Per the germline V gene, CDR1 is SGHTA and CDR2 is FQGNSA. The J segment lost 6 bases and the V segment lost 2 bases, leaving 11 bases of the junction unmatched. The DNA of the CDR3 is TGTGCCAGCAGCTTACGTATGGCGGGGGGGCAGGGCGAGCAGTACTTC. Encoded protein: CASSLRMAGGQGEQYF. Full variable domain (missing parts from reference TRBV7-2 and TRBJ2-7): GAGVSQSPSNKVTEKGKDVELRCDPISGHTALYWYRQSLGQGLEFLIYFQGNSAPDKSGLPSDRFSAERTGGSVSTLTIQRTQQEDSAVYLCASSLRMAGGQGEQYFGPGTRLTVT.

J is TRBJ2-3 and V is TRBV10-1; no definite D call. Trimming shortened V by 3 bases and J by 4 bases, and 8 bases separated the two germline ends. CDR1 is WNHNN and CDR2 is SYGVQD in the germline V gene (reference sequence). The CDR3 extends over 13 amino acids. The CDR3 nucleotides are TGCGCCAGCAGTGAATCCGGGTCAGATACGCAGTATTTT. Protein sequence: CASSESGSDTQYF.

Only a few counts were recorded for this clone. The V gene is TRBV7-2, the J gene TRBJ2-2; 12 bases fit TRBD2. CDR1 SGHTA and CDR2 FQGNSA come from the germline V gene. This CDR3 is 16 amino acids long. The J segment lost 3 bases and the V segment lost 5 bases, leaving 4 bases of the junction unmatched. The CDR3 DNA reads as TGTGCCAGCAGCGCGGGACTAGCGGGTTACACCGGGGAGCTGTTTTTT. Its translation: CASSAGLAGYTGELFF.

As DNA, the CDR3 is TGTGCCAGCAGTCCCCTAAGGACTAGCCCAAGTCAAGAGACCCAGTACTTC. The encoded protein is CASSPLRTSPSQETQYF. V and J are TRBV6-2 or TRBV6-3 and TRBJ2-5; 8 nucleotides agree with TRBD2. With 5 bases clipped from V and 2 bases from J, the junction kept 13 bases outside the gene matches. CDR1 and CDR2 from the germline V gene are MNHEY and SVGEGT. The CDR3 has 17 amino acids.

To note about this clone: In the same sample, other DNA sequences code for this CDR3. The gene calls are TRBV28 and TRBJ2-7, with D perhaps matching TRBD1 (5 bases). CDR3 length: 14 residues. Germline-derived CDR1 and CDR2 are MDHEN and SYDVKM. The germline V and J ends were trimmed by 6 bases and 4 bases, with 16 bases remaining between them. This chain's CDR3 is CASSYASGFYEQYF. CDR3 nucleotides: TGTGCCAGCAGCTACGCATCAGGGTTTTACGAGCAGTACTTC.